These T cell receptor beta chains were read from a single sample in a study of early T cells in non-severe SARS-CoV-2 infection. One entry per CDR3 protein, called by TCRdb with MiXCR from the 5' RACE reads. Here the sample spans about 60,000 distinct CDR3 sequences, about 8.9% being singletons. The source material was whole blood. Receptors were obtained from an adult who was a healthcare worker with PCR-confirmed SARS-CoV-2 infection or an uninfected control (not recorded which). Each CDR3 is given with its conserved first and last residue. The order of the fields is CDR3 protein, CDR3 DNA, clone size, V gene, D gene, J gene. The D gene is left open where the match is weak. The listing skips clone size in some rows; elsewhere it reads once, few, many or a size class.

CDR3 protein: CASSHSRGSTDTQYF; CDR3 DNA: TGTGCCAGCAGCCACAGTAGGGGAAGCACAGATACGCAGTATTTT; clone size: many; V gene: TRBV7-6; D gene: NA; J gene: TRBJ2-3
CDR3 protein: CASTRLGQKPSGANVLTF; CDR3 DNA: TGTGCCAGCACTAGGCTGGGACAGAAACCCTCTGGGGCCAACGTCCTGACTTTC; clone size: NA; V gene: TRBV27; D gene: TRBD1; J gene: TRBJ2-6
CDR3 protein: CASSPSAGQETQYF; CDR3 DNA: TGTGCCAGCAGCCCCTCAGCGGGACAAGAGACCCAGTACTTC; clone size: many; V gene: TRBV7-6; D gene: TRBD2; J gene: TRBJ2-5
CDR3 protein: CATSGTQGTGMNTGELFF; CDR3 DNA: TGTGCCACCAGTGGGACCCAGGGGACAGGAATGAACACCGGGGAGCTGTTTTTT; clone size: NA; V gene: TRBV24-1; D gene: TRBD1; J gene: TRBJ2-2
CDR3 protein: CASSLLPTSGAIQYF; CDR3 DNA: TGTGCCAGCAGTTTGTTACCGACTAGCGGGGCAATTCAGTACTTC; clone size: many; V gene: TRBV28; D gene: TRBD2; J gene: TRBJ2-4
CDR3 protein: CSVDVQGHEKLFF; CDR3 DNA: TGCAGCGTTGATGTACAGGGGCATGAAAAACTGTTTTTT; clone size: NA; V gene: TRBV29-1; D gene: TRBD1; J gene: TRBJ1-4
CDR3 protein: CASSHRAGVGRETQYF; CDR3 DNA: TGTGCCAGCAGCCACCGAGCGGGAGTGGGAAGAGAGACCCAGTACTTC; clone size: many; V gene: TRBV14; D gene: TRBD2; J gene: TRBJ2-5
CDR3 protein: CASSLVGFASGTYNEQFF; CDR3 DNA: TGTGCCAGCAGCTTAGTTGGGTTCGCTAGCGGGACCTACAATGAGCAGTTCTTC; clone size: NA; V gene: TRBV7-2; D gene: TRBD2; J gene: TRBJ2-1
CDR3 protein: CAISESTGNTIYF; CDR3 DNA: TGTGCCATCAGTGAGTCGACTGGAAACACCATATATTTT; clone size: many; V gene: TRBV10-3; D gene: NA; J gene: TRBJ1-3
CDR3 protein: CASSQGASGRGEQFF; CDR3 DNA: TGTGCCAGCAGCCAGGGGGCTAGCGGGAGAGGTGAGCAGTTCTTC; clone size: NA; V gene: TRBV7-3; D gene: TRBD2; J gene: TRBJ2-1
CDR3 protein: CASSLEVYTQYF; CDR3 DNA: TGTGCCAGCAGCTTAGAGGTTTATACGCAGTATTTT; clone size: few; V gene: TRBV7-2; D gene: NA; J gene: TRBJ2-3
CDR3 protein: CASREGRTDTQYF; CDR3 DNA: TGTGCCAGCAGGGAGGGCCGCACAGATACGCAGTATTTT; clone size: few; V gene: TRBV28; D gene: NA; J gene: TRBJ2-3
CDR3 protein: CASSFKTSGSSYNEQFF; CDR3 DNA: TGTGCCAGCAGCTTCAAGACTAGCGGGAGTTCCTACAATGAGCAGTTCTTC; clone size: NA; V gene: TRBV5-6; D gene: TRBD2; J gene: TRBJ2-1
CDR3 protein: CASSFRQGPTREQYF; CDR3 DNA: TGTGCCAGCAGCTTCCGACAGGGGCCCACACGCGAGCAGTACTTC; clone size: NA; V gene: TRBV13; D gene: TRBD1; J gene: TRBJ2-7
CDR3 protein: CASSPGQGGSF; CDR3 DNA: TGTGCCAGCAGCCCCGGACAGGGGGGAAGCTTC; clone size: few; V gene: TRBV28; D gene: TRBD1; J gene: TRBJ2-1
CDR3 protein: CASSLDLQGDLNYGYTF; CDR3 DNA: TGTGCCAGCAGCTTAGACTTACAGGGGGACCTCAACTATGGCTACACCTTC; clone size: NA; V gene: TRBV7-2; D gene: TRBD1; J gene: TRBJ1-2
CDR3 protein: CASSQRTGGQYF; CDR3 DNA: TGTGCCAGCAGCCAAAGAACAGGGGGGCAGTACTTC; clone size: NA; V gene: TRBV3-1; D gene: TRBD1; J gene: TRBJ2-7
CDR3 protein: CASSLEQKNTEAFF; CDR3 DNA: TGTGCCAGCAGCTTAGAACAGAAGAACACTGAAGCTTTCTTT; clone size: many; V gene: TRBV7-9; D gene: NA; J gene: TRBJ1-1
CDR3 protein: CASSYGHATDTQYF; CDR3 DNA: TGTGCCAGCAGTTATGGACACGCCACAGATACGCAGTATTTT; clone size: many; V gene: TRBV28; D gene: NA; J gene: TRBJ2-3
CDR3 protein: CASSLATQNTEAFF; CDR3 DNA: TGCGCCAGCAGCTTGGCGACCCAGAACACTGAAGCTTTCTTT; clone size: many; V gene: TRBV5-1; D gene: NA; J gene: TRBJ1-1
CDR3 protein: CATSRDGRSGRGAYNEQFF; CDR3 DNA: TGTGCCACCAGCAGAGATGGGAGATCGGGACGAGGGGCCTACAATGAGCAGTTCTTC; clone size: many; V gene: TRBV15; D gene: NA; J gene: TRBJ2-1
CDR3 protein: CSASHGAYRNQPQHF; CDR3 DNA: TGCAGTGCTAGCCATGGGGCTTATCGCAATCAGCCCCAGCATTTT; clone size: few; V gene: TRBV20-1; D gene: NA; J gene: TRBJ1-5
CDR3 protein: CASSVETSGMETQYF; CDR3 DNA: TGTGCCAGCAGCGTAGAGACTAGCGGGATGGAGACCCAGTACTTC; clone size: many; V gene: TRBV9; D gene: TRBD2; J gene: TRBJ2-5
CDR3 protein: CASSPEPRLGGEDSYEQYF; CDR3 DNA: TGTGCCAGCAGTCCGGAGCCCCGCCTGGGGGGGGAAGATTCCTACGAGCAGTACTTC; clone size: NA; V gene: TRBV27; D gene: TRBD2; J gene: TRBJ2-7
CDR3 protein: CASSGGVQAFF; CDR3 DNA: TGTGCCAGCAGCGGAGGGGTTCAAGCTTTCTTT; clone size: NA; V gene: TRBV6-5; D gene: NA; J gene: TRBJ1-1
CDR3 protein: CASSRPGGTQYF; CDR3 DNA: TGTGCCAGCAGTAGACCCGGAGGGACCCAGTACTTC; clone size: many; V gene: TRBV12-3/TRBV12-4; D gene: NA; J gene: TRBJ2-5
CDR3 protein: CASSYIAPPEQYF; CDR3 DNA: TGTGCCAGCAGTTACATAGCGCCCCCCGAGCAGTACTTC; clone size: many; V gene: TRBV6-6; D gene: NA; J gene: TRBJ2-7
CDR3 protein: CASSLSGRSREQYF; CDR3 DNA: TGTGCCAGTAGCCTTAGCGGGAGGTCGCGAGAGCAGTACTTC; clone size: NA; V gene: TRBV19; D gene: TRBD2; J gene: TRBJ2-7
CDR3 protein: CASRQGQGKIIQNIQYF; CDR3 DNA: TGTGCCAGCAGGCAGGGACAGGGAAAGATCATCCAAAACATTCAGTACTTC; clone size: many; V gene: TRBV5-6; D gene: TRBD1; J gene: TRBJ2-4
CDR3 protein: CASSQRAARTDTQYF; CDR3 DNA: TGTGCCAGCAGTCAAAGAGCGGCCCGCACAGATACGCAGTATTTT; clone size: many; V gene: TRBV6-5; D gene: NA; J gene: TRBJ2-3
CDR3 protein: CASSSARRGAPTDTQYF; CDR3 DNA: TGTGCCAGCAGTTCCGCCCGCCGGGGGGCGCCCACAGATACGCAGTATTTT; clone size: many; V gene: TRBV28; D gene: NA; J gene: TRBJ2-3
CDR3 protein: CASSLLGNQPQHF; CDR3 DNA: TGTGCCAGCAGTTTATTGGGGAATCAGCCCCAGCATTTT; clone size: many; V gene: TRBV28; D gene: NA; J gene: TRBJ1-5
CDR3 protein: CASSLSQLNTGELFF; CDR3 DNA: TGTGCCAGCAGCTTGTCTCAGCTAAACACCGGGGAGCTGTTTTTT; clone size: few; V gene: TRBV11-2; D gene: NA; J gene: TRBJ2-2